The 27 T cell receptor beta chains in this list originate from one sample, sequenced in a study of T cell repertoires in cytomegalovirus infection. The antigens for these receptors are not known. One entry per CDR3 protein results from TCRdb running MiXCR on the reads. The sample holds about 150,000 distinct CDR3 sequences, around 32% seen once. Sequenced here: CD8+ T cells from cultured PBMCs, sampled from culture after CMV antigen stimulation. The receptors stem from a human donor in good health (CMV status not recorded). Some clones in this sample may be carry-over from other donors' samples.

The chain uses TRBV7-4 and TRBJ2-1; 7 bases line up with TRBD1. V shed 5 bases and J 12 bases; nucleotides not matched to a gene: 4. From germline, CDR1 is SGHVT and CDR2 SQSDAQ. This CDR3 is 11 amino acids long. CDR3 nucleotide sequence: TGTGCCAGCAGCCAAGACAGGGCGCAGTTCTTC. Translated, it gives CASSQDRAQFF.

The table lists this clonotype with a few counts. V usage is TRBV18 and J usage is TRBJ2-2; TRBD1 matches at 9 bases. Germline loops: CDR1 KGHSH, CDR2 LQKENI. The V gene end was trimmed by 3 bases and the J gene end by 5 bases; junction bases not matched to a gene: 4. The CDR3 runs 15 residues. Written as DNA, the CDR3 is TGTGCCAGCTCACCCGGGACAGGGAAGACCGGGGAGCTGTTTTTT. Its protein product is CASSPGTGKTGELFF.

Only a few counts were recorded for this clonotype. The V call is TRBV15, the J call TRBJ1-5; a possible D gene is TRBD1 (6 bases). Per the germline V gene, CDR1 is LNHNV and CDR2 is YYDKDF (reference sequence). The V end was cut by 1 base, the J end by 7 bases, with 14 bases between. The CDR3 totals 15 residues. The CDR3 loop reads CATSRVTGILQPQHF. The CDR3 DNA is TGTGCCACCAGCAGAGTTACAGGGATCCTGCAGCCCCAGCATTTT. The variable domain in full, completed from reference TRBV15 and TRBJ1-5, reads DAMVIQNPRYQVTQFGKPVTLSCSQTLNHNVMYWYQQKSSQAPKLLFHYYDKDFNNEADTPDNFQSRRPNTSFCFLDIRSPGLGDTAMYLCATSRVTGILQPQHFGDGTRLSIL.

The V and J genes are TRBV5-1 and TRBJ2-1; TRBD1 agrees at 11 bases. The germline V gene has CDR1 SGHRS and CDR2 YFSETQ. The CDR3 contains 15 residues. V shed 4 bases and J 5 bases; nucleotides not matched to a gene: 5. The CDR3: CASSDGTGGHNEQFF. CDR3 nucleotides: TGCGCCAGCAGCGACGGGACAGGGGGACACAATGAGCAGTTCTTC.

This clonotype occurred a few times. The chain couples TRBV10-3 to TRBJ2-7; D may be TRBD1 (5 bases). CDR3 length: 13 residues. The germline V gene has CDR1 ENHRY and CDR2 SYGVKD. Trimming stripped 8 bases from V and 3 bases from J, with 14 bases between. The CDR3 region is CAIGQTVYYEQYF. CDR3 coding DNA: TGTGCCATCGGCCAGACAGTTTACTACGAGCAGTACTTC.

This clonotype was counted between two and nine times. This chain joins TRBV14 and TRBJ2-1; possibly TRBD1 for D (5 bases). Trimming left V 0 bases short and J 3 bases short, with 21 bases between. Germline CDR1 and CDR2: SGHDN and FVKESK. The CDR3 runs to 19 residues. As DNA, the CDR3 is TGTGCCAGCAGCCAAGACGGAATTGGTCCAGGGTGGAGCTACAATGAGCAGTTCTTC. Translating gives CASSQDGIGPGWSYNEQFF.

This clonotype occurred many times. The chain couples TRBV7-8 to TRBJ2-6, with a possible D match to TRBD2 (5 bases). CDR3 length equals 17 residues. The V and J ends lost 3 bases and 2 bases respectively, with 14 bases between them. Germline-derived CDR1 and CDR2 are SGHVS and FQNEAQ. The CDR3 spells CASSFQAVGAGANVLTF. The CDR3 bases are TGTGCCAGCAGCTTTCAAGCGGTCGGGGCTGGGGCCAACGTCCTGACTTTC.

Comment on this clonotype: A much larger clone lies a single base off, so this may be a read error. This rearrangement joins TRBV7-6 to TRBJ2-3; D remains unclear. CDR1 and CDR2 from the germline V gene are SGHVS and FNYEAQ. The CDR3 covers 13 residues. Here the CDR3 DNA reads TGTGTCAGCAGCGAACAGAGCACAGATACGCAGTATTTT. It yields the protein CVSSEQSTDTQYF.

The chain links TRBV5-1 to TRBJ2-5; 13 bases map to TRBD2. Germline-derived CDR1 and CDR2 are SGHRS and YFSETQ. CDR3 size: 17 residues. V was pared by 4 bases and J by 4 bases, with 10 bases of the junction left unmatched. The CDR3 DNA reads as TGCGCCAGCAGCAACTCCGGACTAGCGGGGGCTGGAGAGACCCAGTACTTC. Translating gives CASSNSGLAGAGETQYF.

V usage is TRBV19 and J usage is TRBJ2-1; 9 positions match TRBD2. Germline V lookup: CDR1 LNHDA, CDR2 SQIVND (reference sequence). The CDR3 consists of 15 residues. Losses at the gene ends were 3 bases for V and 7 bases for J; bases not matched to a gene: 7. The CDR3 nucleotides read TGTGCCAGTAGTATGTTAGCGGGGGTACAAAATGAGCAGTTCTTC. Translated: CASSMLAGVQNEQFF.

This clonotype was seen a handful of times. V is TRBV4-1 and J is TRBJ1-2; D unclear. Trimming took off 0 bases at V and 4 bases at J, with 15 bases between the two ends. The CDR3 totals 16 residues. The V gene's germline CDR1 is MGHRA and CDR2 YSYEKL. CDR3 sequence reads: CASSQDLQDLLYGYTF. The CDR3, as DNA: TGCGCCAGCAGCCAAGATTTGCAGGATTTACTCTATGGCTACACCTTC.

This clonotype appeared a few times. The chain uses TRBV4-1 and TRBJ1-3; maybe TRBD1 (5 bases). Germline CDR1 reads MGHRA; CDR2 reads YSYEKL. V was pared by 4 bases and J by 0 bases, with 10 bases between. The CDR3 is 15 amino acids. The CDR3 coding sequence is TGCGCCAGCAGCCTACGAGGGGTCTCTGGAAACACCATATATTTT. Amino acid sequence: CASSLRGVSGNTIYF.

The CDR3 DNA reads as TGTGCCAGCAGCATCGGACTCGACTTTGACAATGAGCAGTTCTTC. Translated: CASSIGLDFDNEQFF. The chain has TRBV5-6 and TRBJ2-1, with D tentatively TRBD2 (5 bases). Germline V gene sequence: CDR1 SGHDT, CDR2 YYEEEE. The V end lost 4 bases, the J end lost 5 bases, and 16 bases lay between the germline ends. CDR3 length equals 15 residues.

At least ten counts were recorded for this clonotype. As DNA, the CDR3 is TGCGCCAGCAGCACGGGACAGGGTGGCACCGGGGAGCTGTTTTTT. Translated: CASSTGQGGTGELFF. The chain joins TRBV4-1 to TRBJ2-2; TRBD1 matches 9 bases. Germline CDR1 MGHRA, CDR2 YSYEKL. The junction had 5 bases not matched to a gene; V was cut back by 5 bases and J by 4 bases. The length of the CDR3 is 15 residues.

This clonotype was picked up a small number of times. CDR3 in amino acids: CASRVGQGNTEAFF. DNA for the CDR3: TGTGCCAGTAGGGTGGGACAGGGGAACACTGAAGCTTTCTTT. The chain carries TRBV19 and TRBJ1-1; 9 bases are shared with TRBD1. Germline values: CDR1 LNHDA, CDR2 SQIVND (reference sequence). The CDR3 covers 14 residues. V trimming: 6 bases; J trimming: 1 base; junction bases outside the gene matches: 3.

The chain links TRBV28 to TRBJ1-2; D is possibly TRBD1 (6 bases). Trimming took off 5 bases at V and 4 bases at J, with 26 bases between the two ends. Germline CDR1 MDHEN, CDR2 SYDVKM. There are 18 residues in the CDR3. CDR3 amino acids: CASSTIINRETHLYGYTF. The DNA for the CDR3 is TGTGCCAGCAGTACGATAATAAACAGGGAAACCCATCTCTATGGCTACACCTTC.

In this sample, this clonotype turned up a few times. The chain combines TRBV12-3 or TRBV12-4 with TRBJ2-3, with 8 bases identical to TRBD1. The V and J ends lost 8 bases and 1 base, in that order; junction bases with no gene match: 14. This CDR3 is built from 17 residues. CDR3 sequence: CASLRTGKKYGTDTQYF. CDR3 DNA sequence: TGTGCCAGCTTAAGGACAGGGAAAAAGTATGGCACAGATACGCAGTATTTT.

This clonotype was counted only a few times. V is TRBV12-3 or TRBV12-4 and J is TRBJ2-1; tentatively, D is TRBD1 (5 bases). This CDR3 is built from 15 residues. Trimming shortened V by 2 bases and J by 0 bases, and 8 bases separated the two germline ends. The CDR3, as DNA: TGTGCCAGCAGTTTACAGGGTAGCTCCTACAATGAGCAGTTCTTC. Its translation is CASSLQGSSYNEQFF.

The chain links TRBV27 to TRBJ2-1, with D hard to call. V was clipped by 5 bases and J by 7 bases, with 15 bases between them. CDR3 length: 14 residues. Germline CDR1 and CDR2: MNHEY and SMNVEV (reference sequence). The CDR3 protein is CASSLVNSWNEQFF. The CDR3 nucleotides are TGTGCCAGCAGTCTGGTGAACAGTTGGAATGAGCAGTTCTTC.

The chain recombines TRBV9 with TRBJ1-6, with D possibly being TRBD1 (5 bases). Germline V lookup: CDR1 SGDLS, CDR2 YYNGEE. The CDR3 loop spans 15 amino acids. V shed 3 bases and J shed 10 bases, with 17 bases lying between them. Here the CDR3 reads CASSADGLGGSPLHF. DNA for the CDR3: TGTGCCAGCAGCGCCGATGGCCTCGGGGGATCACCCCTCCACTTT. Complete variable domain (other parts from reference TRBV9 and TRBJ1-6): DSGVTQTPKHLITATGQRVTLRCSPRSGDLSVYWYQQSLDQGLQFLIQYYNGEERAKGNILERFSAQQFPDLHSELNLSSLELGDSALYFCASSADGLGGSPLHFGNGTRLTVT.

This clonotype is a singleton in its sample. In DNA form, the CDR3 reads TGCAGTGCTACGGGACAGTCCTACGAGCAGTACTTC. Its protein is CSATGQSYEQYF. The rearrangement links TRBV20-1 to TRBJ2-7; 7 bases line up with TRBD1. The CDR3 has 12 residues. Losses at the gene ends were 4 bases for V and 1 base for J; bases not matched to a gene: 1. Germline V gene lookup returns CDR1 DFQATT and CDR2 SNEGSKA (reference sequence).

The genes are TRBV9 and TRBJ1-1; 7 bases are shared with TRBD1. V was clipped by 0 bases and J by 6 bases; unmatched bases: 8. The germline gives CDR1 SGDLS, CDR2 YYNGEE. This CDR3 is built from 15 residues. Here the CDR3 DNA reads TGTGCCAGCAGCGTAGGGGGGGGGACAGCCGCTGAAGCTTTCTTT. This encodes CASSVGGGTAAEAFF.

The chain uses TRBV28 and TRBJ1-6, with D hard to call. CDR1 and CDR2 (germline): MDHEN, SYDVKM. V was shortened by 5 bases and J by 0 bases, with 8 bases between the two germline ends. This CDR3 comprises 15 residues. CDR3 in amino acids: CASSQESSYNSPLHF. The CDR3 nucleotides read TGTGCCAGCAGTCAGGAGAGCTCCTATAATTCACCCCTCCACTTT.

The CDR3 reads CASSFAYRGGYHNEQFF. In DNA form, the CDR3 reads TGTGCCAGCAGTTTCGCCTACAGGGGAGGTTACCACAATGAGCAGTTCTTC. V gene TRBV2 combines with J gene TRBJ2-1, with D possibly being TRBD1 (7 bases). Deletions cut 5 bases from V and 5 bases from J, with 22 bases between. This CDR3 comprises 17 residues. Germline V gives CDR1 SNHLY, CDR2 FYNNEI.

The chain recombines TRBV5-1 with TRBJ1-4; tentative D call: TRBD1 (5 bases). Germline CDR1 SGHRS, CDR2 YFSETQ. V was shortened by 0 bases and J by 4 bases, with 10 bases between the two germline ends. This CDR3 contains 15 residues. CDR3 sequence reads: CASSLDGGVNEKLFF. The CDR3 coding sequence is TGCGCCAGCAGCTTGGACGGGGGGGTTAATGAAAAACTGTTTTTT.

This clonotype has more than one count but fewer than ten. The chain carries TRBV6-5 and TRBJ1-1, with D perhaps TRBD1 (5 bases). V was clipped by 0 bases and J by 1 base, with 9 bases between them. The CDR3 covers 15 residues. CDR1 is MNHEY, CDR2 SVGAGI, per germline. The CDR3 spells CASSYSTVGNTEAFF. For the CDR3, the DNA is TGTGCCAGCAGTTACTCGACAGTGGGGAACACTGAAGCTTTCTTT.

This clonotype was picked up a small number of times. CDR3 DNA: TGTGCCAGCAGCTCCGGCCTTAGCCCCTACGAGCAGTACTTC. Encoded protein: CASSSGLSPYEQYF. The chain carries TRBV7-8 and TRBJ2-7; no reliable D call. Trimming took 4 bases from V and 2 from J, leaving 12 bases between them. CDR3 size: 14 residues. Germline CDR1 SGHVS, CDR2 FQNEAQ.